The 17 T cell receptor beta chains listed next were all sequenced from one sample in a study of response to subunit inactivated influenza vaccine. MiXCR, run by TCRdb on the RT-PCR reads, gives a single entry per CDR3 protein. The sample yields 450,000 to 600,000 distinct CDR3 sequences, under 9% seen once. The sequencing here drew on PBMCs from blood, taken approximately 25 months after vaccination. The origin of the receptors is a man between 45 and 75 years old who received an inactivated influenza vaccine.

CDR3 nucleotide sequence: TGTGCCAGCAGCTTAAATGATCAGGATCGGGGAGGCTACACCTTC. Its translation is CASSLNDQDRGGYTF. The chain couples TRBV7-3 to TRBJ1-2; the D is unclear. Per germline, CDR1 SGHTA and CDR2 FQGTGA. The length of the CDR3 is 15 residues. Trimming removed 1 base from V and 8 bases from J, with 17 bases in between.

This clonotype was observed a handful of times. V usage is TRBV25-1 and J usage is TRBJ2-3; a weak D match, TRBD2 (6 bases). Germline CDR1 is MGHDK and CDR2 is SYGVNS. The V end lost 3 bases, the J end lost 10 bases, and 11 bases lay between the germline ends. The CDR3 is 12 amino acids. The CDR3 nucleotides are TGTGCCAGCAGTGAGAACGGAGGGTCGCAGTATTTT. Translating it yields CASSENGGSQYF.

This clonotype was detected ten times or more. The J gene is TRBJ2-3, the V gene TRBV7-2; D not resolved. From germline, CDR1 is SGHTA and CDR2 FQGNSA. V lost 1 base to trimming and J lost 1 base, with 9 bases between them. The CDR3 consists of 15 residues. Here the CDR3 reads CASSLVFTRTDTQYF. DNA of the CDR3: TGTGCCAGCAGCTTAGTGTTTACTCGCACAGATACGCAGTATTTT.

This clonotype came up many times. This sequence joins TRBV20-1 and TRBJ2-1; D call uncertain. The CDR3 spans 15 residues. In germline, CDR1 is DFQATT, CDR2 SNEGSKA (reference sequence). The germline V and J ends were trimmed by 6 bases and 0 bases, with 15 bases remaining between them. The CDR3: CSAPSADDSYNEQFF. CDR3 bases: TGCAGTGCGCCTTCTGCGGATGACTCCTACAATGAGCAGTTCTTC.

There are a few counts of this clonotype. The chain links TRBV5-1 to TRBJ2-1; 7 bases match TRBD1. Germline V gene lookup returns CDR1 SGHRS and CDR2 YFSETQ. CDR3 length: 14 amino acids. V was pared by 4 bases and J by 3 bases, with 4 bases of the junction left unmatched. CDR3 bases: TGCGCCAGCAGCCCGACAGGGTACTACAATGAGCAGTTCTTC. It codes for CASSPTGYYNEQFF.

The chain has TRBV20-1 and TRBJ2-3, with a possible D match to TRBD2 (6 bases). The CDR3 runs to 13 residues. V lost 1 base to trimming and J lost 3 bases, with 8 bases between them. CDR1 is DFQATT, CDR2 SNEGSKA, per germline (reference sequence). This CDR3 reads CSARGLETDTQYF. CDR3 DNA: TGCAGTGCTAGAGGACTAGAGACAGATACGCAGTATTTT.

Concerning this clonotype: Mismatch with germline at one junction end may stem from a read error. CDR3 nucleotides: TGCTGTGCTAGAAACCCGGTCCCAACAACTAATGAAAAACTGTTTTTT. It codes for CCARNPVPTTNEKLFF. This chain uses TRBV20-1 with TRBJ1-4; D is undetermined. The CDR3 totals 16 residues. Germline V gene lookup returns CDR1 DFQATT and CDR2 SNEGSKA (reference sequence).

J is TRBJ2-7 and V is TRBV7-9; tentative D call: TRBD2 (5 bases). CDR3 size: 15 residues. V was shortened by 0 bases and J by 0 bases, with 9 bases between the two germline ends. Germline CDR1 SEHNR, CDR2 FQNEAQ (reference sequence). CDR3 residues: CASSLAGRASYEQYF. The CDR3 bases are TGTGCCAGCAGCTTAGCAGGGAGAGCCTCCTACGAGCAGTACTTC.

The table lists this clonotype with many counts. The V call is TRBV10-3, the J call TRBJ1-1, with 10 bases matching TRBD1. The CDR3 length is 13 residues. Trimming removed 10 bases from V and 3 bases from J; junction bases left unmatched: 5. Germline assignment: CDR1 ENHRY and CDR2 SYGVKD. Written as DNA, the CDR3 is TGTGCCACCAGACAGGGGGCGGACACTGAAGCTTTCTTT. Translating it yields CATRQGADTEAFF.

This chain uses TRBV5-1 with TRBJ1-4; 10 bases map to TRBD1. V was pared by 5 bases and J by 2 bases, with 3 bases of the junction left unmatched. CDR3 length: 15 residues. Germline V gene data show CDR1 as SGHRS and CDR2 as YFSETQ. DNA for the CDR3: TGCGCCAGCAGACGACAGGGGGCTACTAATGAAAAACTGTTTTTT. Translation gives CASRRQGATNEKLFF.

This clonotype appeared many times. The chain combines TRBV4-3 with TRBJ2-3; D gene uncertain. This CDR3 spans 13 amino acids. Trimming removed 1 base at V and 4 bases at J, with 6 bases between. CDR1 and CDR2 from the germline V gene are LGHNA and YSLEER. In DNA form, the CDR3 reads TGCGCCAGCAGCCAAGGTGTGGCAGATACGCAGTATTTT. It codes for CASSQGVADTQYF.

J is TRBJ1-1 and V is TRBV6-2 or TRBV6-3; TRBD1 matches 7 bases. The CDR3 spans 16 residues. Germline trimming cut 2 bases from V and 1 base from J; bases unmatched to any gene: 7. Germline V gene sequence: CDR1 MNHEY, CDR2 SVGEGT. The CDR3 DNA reads TGTGCCAGCAGTTACGATCACGGGACAGAGAACACTGAAGCTTTCTTT. Its protein product is CASSYDHGTENTEAFF.

The DNA for the CDR3 is TGTGCCACCAGCAGAGCCGGAAACACCATATATTTT. It codes for CATSRAGNTIYF. This chain links TRBV15 with TRBJ1-3; D remains ambiguous. Trimming pared 1 base from V and 4 bases from J, leaving 2 bases between. The V gene's germline CDR1 is LNHNV and CDR2 YYDKDF (reference sequence). The CDR3 extends over 12 amino acids. Looking up the rest from reference TRBV15 and TRBJ1-3 gives the full variable domain: DAMVIQNPRYQVTQFGKPVTLSCSQTLNHNVMYWYQQKSSQAPKLLFHYYDKDFNNEADTPDNFQSRRPNTSFCFLDIRSPGLGDTAMYLCATSRAGNTIYFGEGSWLTVV.

J is TRBJ1-5 and V is TRBV7-9; D perhaps matches TRBD1 (5 bases). The CDR3 is 15 residues long. The V end was cut by 6 bases, the J end by 6 bases, with 18 bases between. CDR1 and CDR2 (germline): SEHNR, FQNEAQ (reference sequence). The CDR3 protein is CASRDGTAVGQPQHF. CDR3 coding DNA: TGTGCCAGCAGAGATGGGACGGCGGTGGGTCAGCCCCAGCATTTT. The full variable domain, in which reference TRBV7-9 and TRBJ1-5 provide the parts outside the CDR3, is DTGVSQNPRHKITKRGQNVTFRCDPISEHNRLYWYRQTLGQGPEFLTYFQNEAQLEKSRLLSDRFSAERPKGSFSTLEIQRTEQGDSAMYLCASRDGTAVGQPQHFGDGTRLSIL.

This clonotype was counted only a few times. The chain is built from TRBV11-2 and TRBJ2-2, with D unclear. Germline V gives CDR1 SGHAT, CDR2 FQNNGV. This CDR3 spans 14 amino acids. V lost 5 bases, J lost 0 bases, and 7 bases lay in between. The CDR3 DNA follows: TGTGCCAGCAGCGGTACATCGAACACCGGGGAGCTGTTTTTT. Protein sequence: CASSGTSNTGELFF.

This clonotype was seen ten or more times. The chain employs TRBV7-2 and TRBJ2-1; D is uncertain. The CDR3 length is 12 residues. Trimming cost V 5 bases and J 6 bases, with 8 bases left between them. In germline, CDR1 is SGHTA, CDR2 FQGNSA. As DNA, the CDR3 is TGTGCCAGCAGCGCCACATTCAATGAGCAGTTCTTC. Amino acids: CASSATFNEQFF.

The rearrangement joins TRBV4-3 to TRBJ2-7; D might be TRBD2 (5 bases). CDR3 length equals 13 residues. V gave up 0 bases and J gave up 5 bases, with 8 bases separating them. The germline gives CDR1 LGHNA, CDR2 YSLEER. In DNA form, the CDR3 reads TGCGCCAGCAGCCAAGATCCCGGGGACGAGCAGTACTTC. It specifies CASSQDPGDEQYF.